This TCR beta chain was captured in a study of Ad26.COV2.S vaccination and SARS-CoV-2 variants (dated by TCRdb to about 2021). Some background on the complete study: Vaccine-arm donors were drawn from COV1001, a multicentre, randomized, double-blind, placebo-controlled phase I-IIa trial of Ad26.COV2.S in healthy adults. Ad26.COV2.S was administered intramuscularly at 5 x 10^10 or 1 x 10^11 viral particles, either as a single shot or as two shots given 56 days apart. Sequencing of the TCRbeta repertoire served to evaluate the specificity and breadth of SARS-CoV-2-reactive T cell receptors following Ad26.COV2.S vaccination. The TCR-sequenced set comprised about 32 samples: approximately 19 Ad26.COV2.S vaccine recipients, 5 placebo recipients and 8 SARS-CoV-2 convalescent individuals. Trial participants were randomized into five groups of five: low-dose or high-dose Ad26.COV2.S given once or twice, or placebo on both occasions. Blinding of investigators to trial group allocation was maintained during experiments and outcome assessment.

Sample treatment or condition, as interpreted from the label and publication: around 19 received Ad26.COV2.S at low or high dose, single or two shots; about five received placebo; per-sample allocation not given. Repertoires of vaccine and placebo recipients were sequenced from samples collected on day 63 after the first injection. Between 29 July and 7 August 2020, Cohort 1b enrolled some 25 adults aged 18-55 years at one site in Boston, USA. Ad26.COV2.S was a replication-incompetent adenovirus type 26 vector expressing a prefusion-stabilized SARS-CoV-2 spike protein from the original Wuhan strain. Beyond this particular receptor, the publication reports: Higher spike-specific TCR breadth was observed in Ad26.COV2.S recipients than in placebo recipients (P = 0.0014). The study was not powered to compare responses between vaccine doses or regimens. Vaccine and placebo recipients had comparable non-spike TCR breadth, which fits with the vaccine containing only spike. The authors noted that the TCR breadth and depth analyses may have underestimated total T cell responses. After vaccination, spike-specific CD8+ and CD4+ T cell responses were reported to show substantial breadth.

Of note for this clone: Its recognized antigen is unknown. Base qualities are not at hand, and no much larger clone is one base apart.

The germline V gene encodes CDR1 SGHVS and CDR2 FQNEAQ. Trimming removed 1 base from V and 6 bases from J, leaving 4 bases between the germline ends. The CDR3, from cysteine to phenylalanine, totals 12 residues. The read is trimmed to its CDR3 DNA, 36 bases read in frame from base 1. The immunoSEQ Assay was used to sequence TCRbeta CDR3 regions. After extraction, genomic DNA underwent amplification by bias-controlled multiplex PCR, followed by high-throughput sequencing. Per the source publication's procedure: To quantify the absolute abundance of every unique TCRbeta CDR3 region, sequences were collapsed and filtered. T cell fraction was estimated by normalization of TCRbeta template counts to usable DNA, with usable DNA being measured through amplification of reference genes present in all nucleated cells. Repertoire TCRs were annotated as SARS-CoV-2-specific when V gene, CDR3 amino acid sequence and J gene were exactly matched to a known reactive TCR set. The reference SARS-CoV-2 TCR set came from MIRA and was filtered for enrichment in COVID-19-positive ImmuneCODE repertoires, removing public or cross-reactive TCRs. Using the MIRA antigens, annotated TCRs were further analysed by specific ORF or by position within an ORF. Breadth was defined as the number of annotated unique rearrangements divided by the total number of unique productive rearrangements, and depth was defined as the summed frequency of the annotated unique rearrangements. Group comparisons of TCR breadth used two-sided Wilcoxon rank-sum tests. In TCRdb, the immuneACCESS table is reduced to in-frame sequences with V and J assigned. These tables do not hold every clone; where another copy was compared, an unresolved V gene accounts for under half, and the others remain unexplained. V and J calls plus clone size are reproduced from that table; the DNA served to infer D and trimming. The sample table shows roughly 510,000 clones, and 87% are seen once. Around 13% of the sample rests with the top ten.

This clonotype originated in a person between 18 and 65 years old who received the Ad26.COV2.S COVID-19 vaccine or a placebo. The sample consisted of peripheral blood, taken in a trial of Ad26.COV2.S vaccine versus placebo. The chain links TRBV7-8 with TRBJ1-5; the D gene cannot be named for sure. CDR3 region: CASSLGGQPQHF. The nucleotides read TGTGCCAGCAGCTTAGGTGGTCAGCCCCAGCATTTT.